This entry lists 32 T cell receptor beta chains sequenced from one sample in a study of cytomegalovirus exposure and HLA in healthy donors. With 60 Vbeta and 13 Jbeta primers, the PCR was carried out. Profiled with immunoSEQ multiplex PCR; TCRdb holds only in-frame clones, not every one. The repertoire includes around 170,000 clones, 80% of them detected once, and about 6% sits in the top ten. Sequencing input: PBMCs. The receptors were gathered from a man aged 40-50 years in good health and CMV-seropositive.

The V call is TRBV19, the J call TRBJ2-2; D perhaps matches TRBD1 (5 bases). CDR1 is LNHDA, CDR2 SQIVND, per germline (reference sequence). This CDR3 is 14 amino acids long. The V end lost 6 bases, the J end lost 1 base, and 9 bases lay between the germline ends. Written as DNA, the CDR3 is TGTGCCAGTAGAGGGGCAGTGAACACCGGGGAGCTGTTTTTT. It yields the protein CASRGAVNTGELFF.

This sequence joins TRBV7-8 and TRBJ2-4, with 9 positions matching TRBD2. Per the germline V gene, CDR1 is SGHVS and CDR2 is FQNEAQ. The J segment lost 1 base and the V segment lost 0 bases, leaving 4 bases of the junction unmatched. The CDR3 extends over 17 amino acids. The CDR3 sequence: CASSLARGGRAKNIQYF. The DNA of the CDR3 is TGTGCCAGCAGCTTAGCGCGGGGGGGACGCGCCAAAAACATTCAGTACTTC.

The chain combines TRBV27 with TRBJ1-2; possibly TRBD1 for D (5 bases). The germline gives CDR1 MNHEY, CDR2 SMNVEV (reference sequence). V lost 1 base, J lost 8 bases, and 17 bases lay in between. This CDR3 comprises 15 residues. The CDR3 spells CASSLYTGRVDGYTF. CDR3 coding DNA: TGTGCCAGCAGTTTATATACAGGCAGGGTTGACGGCTACACCTTC.

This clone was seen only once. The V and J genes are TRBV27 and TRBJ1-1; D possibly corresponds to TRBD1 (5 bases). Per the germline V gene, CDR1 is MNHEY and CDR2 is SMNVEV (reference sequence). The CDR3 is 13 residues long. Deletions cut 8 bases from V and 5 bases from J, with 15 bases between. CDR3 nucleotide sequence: TGTGCCAGCGGGATTGACAGTGAGACTGAAGCTTTCTTT. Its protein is CASGIDSETEAFF.

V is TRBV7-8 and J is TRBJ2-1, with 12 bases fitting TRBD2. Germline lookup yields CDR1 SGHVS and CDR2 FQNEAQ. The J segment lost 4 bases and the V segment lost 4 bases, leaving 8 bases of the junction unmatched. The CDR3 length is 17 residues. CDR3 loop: CASSSSTGTSGYNEQFF. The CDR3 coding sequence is TGTGCCAGCAGCTCATCGACAGGGACTAGCGGGTACAATGAGCAGTTCTTC.

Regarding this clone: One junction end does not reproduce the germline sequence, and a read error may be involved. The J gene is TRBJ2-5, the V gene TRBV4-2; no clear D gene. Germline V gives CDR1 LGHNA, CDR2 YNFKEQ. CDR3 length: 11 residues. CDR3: CAKDKQGTQYF. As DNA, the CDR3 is TGTGCCAAAGACAAACAAGGGACCCAGTACTTC.

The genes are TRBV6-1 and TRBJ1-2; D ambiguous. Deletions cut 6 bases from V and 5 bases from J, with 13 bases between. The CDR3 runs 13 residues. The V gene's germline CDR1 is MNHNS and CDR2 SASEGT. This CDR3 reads CASSVDKAYGYTF. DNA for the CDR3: TGTGCCAGCAGCGTAGACAAGGCGTATGGCTACACCTTC.

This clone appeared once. CDR3 sequence: CASSKGGRTDTQYF. The CDR3 nucleotides read TGTGCCAGCAGCAAAGGTGGTCGGACAGATACGCAGTATTTT. The V call is TRBV21-1, the J call TRBJ2-3; the table calls TRBD2, which could not be checked here. TRBV21-1 is a pseudogene segment. The CDR3 length is 14 residues.

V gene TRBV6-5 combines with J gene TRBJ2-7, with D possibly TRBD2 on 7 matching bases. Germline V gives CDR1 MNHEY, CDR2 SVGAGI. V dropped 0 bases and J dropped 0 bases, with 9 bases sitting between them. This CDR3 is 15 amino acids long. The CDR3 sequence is CASSYSGGASYEQYF. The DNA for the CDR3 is TGTGCCAGCAGTTACTCGGGGGGGGCCTCCTACGAGCAGTACTTC.

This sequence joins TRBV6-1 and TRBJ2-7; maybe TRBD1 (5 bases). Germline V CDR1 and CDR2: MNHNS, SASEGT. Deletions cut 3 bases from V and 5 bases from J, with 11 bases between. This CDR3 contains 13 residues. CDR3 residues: CASSESREDEQYF. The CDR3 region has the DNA TGTGCCAGCAGTGAGTCCAGGGAAGACGAGCAGTACTTC.

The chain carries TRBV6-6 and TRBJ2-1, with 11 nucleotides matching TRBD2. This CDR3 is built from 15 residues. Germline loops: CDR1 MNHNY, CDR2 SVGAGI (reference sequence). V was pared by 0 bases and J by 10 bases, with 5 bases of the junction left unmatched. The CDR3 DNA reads TGTGCCAGCAGTTACTCTGCCCGACTAGCGGGGGAGCAGTTCTTC. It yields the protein CASSYSARLAGEQFF.

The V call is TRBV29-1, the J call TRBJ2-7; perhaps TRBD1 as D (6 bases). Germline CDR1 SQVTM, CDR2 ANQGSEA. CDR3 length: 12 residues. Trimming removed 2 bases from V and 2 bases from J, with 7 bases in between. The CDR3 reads CSVETGTYEQYF. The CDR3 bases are TGCAGCGTTGAAACAGGGACCTACGAGCAGTACTTC.

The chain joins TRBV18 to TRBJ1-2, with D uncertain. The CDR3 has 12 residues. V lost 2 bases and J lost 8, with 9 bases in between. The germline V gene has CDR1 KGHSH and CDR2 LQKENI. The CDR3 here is CASSPAVRGYTF. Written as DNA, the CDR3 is TGTGCCAGCTCACCAGCGGTCCGAGGCTACACCTTC.

The CDR3 region has the DNA TGCGCCAGCAGCTTGGGGGGGGGCAGTTCCCAGTATTTT. Translation gives CASSLGGGSSQYF. The chain employs TRBV5-1 and TRBJ2-3, with D possibly being TRBD2 (7 bases). V gave up 0 bases and J gave up 12 bases, with 14 bases separating them. Germline V lookup: CDR1 SGHRS, CDR2 YFSETQ. The CDR3 is 13 residues long.

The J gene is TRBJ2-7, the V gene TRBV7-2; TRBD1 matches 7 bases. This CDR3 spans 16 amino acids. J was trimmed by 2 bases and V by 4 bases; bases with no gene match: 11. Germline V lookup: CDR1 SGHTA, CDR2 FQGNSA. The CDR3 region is CASSSQNLGQAYEQYF. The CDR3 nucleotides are TGTGCCAGCAGCTCGCAGAACCTTGGACAGGCCTACGAGCAGTACTTC.

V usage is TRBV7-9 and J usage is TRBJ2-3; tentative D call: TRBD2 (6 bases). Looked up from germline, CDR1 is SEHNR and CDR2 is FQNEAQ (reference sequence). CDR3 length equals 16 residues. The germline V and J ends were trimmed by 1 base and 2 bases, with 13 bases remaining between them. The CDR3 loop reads CASSLDKAGPTDTQYF. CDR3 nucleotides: TGTGCCAGCAGCTTAGATAAGGCGGGGCCCACAGATACGCAGTATTTT.

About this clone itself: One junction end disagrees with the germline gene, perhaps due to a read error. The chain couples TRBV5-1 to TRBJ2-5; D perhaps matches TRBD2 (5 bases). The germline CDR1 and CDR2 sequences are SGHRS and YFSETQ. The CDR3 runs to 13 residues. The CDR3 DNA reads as TGCGCCAGCAGCTTTGCTAGCCAACAGACCCAGTACTTC. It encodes CASSFASQQTQYF.

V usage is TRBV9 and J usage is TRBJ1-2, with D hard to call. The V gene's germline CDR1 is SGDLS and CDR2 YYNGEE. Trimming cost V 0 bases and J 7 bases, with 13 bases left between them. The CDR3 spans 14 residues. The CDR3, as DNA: TGTGCCAGCAGCGTAGCCCTTAAGTCGGTTGGCTACACCTTC. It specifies CASSVALKSVGYTF.

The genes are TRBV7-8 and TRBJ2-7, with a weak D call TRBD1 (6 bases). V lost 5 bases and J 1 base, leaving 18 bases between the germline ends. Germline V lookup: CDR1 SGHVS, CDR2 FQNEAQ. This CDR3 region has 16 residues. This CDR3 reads CASSPVGATGSYEQYF. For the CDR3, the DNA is TGTGCCAGCAGCCCAGTGGGGGCGACTGGTTCCTACGAGCAGTACTTC.

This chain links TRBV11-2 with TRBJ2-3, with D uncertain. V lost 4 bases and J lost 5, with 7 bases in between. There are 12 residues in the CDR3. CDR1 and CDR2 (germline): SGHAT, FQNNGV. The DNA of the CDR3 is TGTGCCAGCAGCTCCCTCGGAGATACGCAGTATTTT. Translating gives CASSSLGDTQYF.

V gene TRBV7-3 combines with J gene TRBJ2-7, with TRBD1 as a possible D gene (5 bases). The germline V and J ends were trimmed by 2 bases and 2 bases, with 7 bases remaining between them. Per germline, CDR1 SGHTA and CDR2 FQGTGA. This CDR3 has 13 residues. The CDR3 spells CASSLGRAYEQYF. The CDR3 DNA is TGTGCCAGCAGCTTAGGCAGGGCCTACGAGCAGTACTTC. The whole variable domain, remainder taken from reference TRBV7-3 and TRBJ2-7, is GAGVSQTPSNKVTEKGKYVELRCDPISGHTALYWYRQSLGQGPEFLIYFQGTGAADDSGLPNDRFFAVRPEGSVSTLKIQRTERGDSAVYLCASSLGRAYEQYFGPGTRLTVT.

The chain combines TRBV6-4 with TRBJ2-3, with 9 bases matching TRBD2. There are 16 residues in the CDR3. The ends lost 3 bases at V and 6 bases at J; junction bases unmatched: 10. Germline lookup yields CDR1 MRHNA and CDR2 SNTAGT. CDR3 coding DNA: TGTGCCAGCAGTGAAGGATTGCGGGGGGGCCCCGATACGCAGTATTTT. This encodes CASSEGLRGGPDTQYF.

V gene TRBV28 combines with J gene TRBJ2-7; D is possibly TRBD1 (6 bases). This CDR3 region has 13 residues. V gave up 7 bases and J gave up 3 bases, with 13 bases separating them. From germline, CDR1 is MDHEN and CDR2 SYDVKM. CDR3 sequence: CASTQGQLYEQYF. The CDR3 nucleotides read TGTGCCAGCACCCAGGGGCAGCTCTACGAGCAGTACTTC.

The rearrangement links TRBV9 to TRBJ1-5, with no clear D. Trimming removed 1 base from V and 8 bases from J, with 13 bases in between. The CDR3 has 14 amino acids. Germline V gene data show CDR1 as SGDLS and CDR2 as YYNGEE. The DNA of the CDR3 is TGTGCCAGCAGCGTATCGGGGAGTAAAAAGCCCCAGCATTTT. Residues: CASSVSGSKKPQHF.

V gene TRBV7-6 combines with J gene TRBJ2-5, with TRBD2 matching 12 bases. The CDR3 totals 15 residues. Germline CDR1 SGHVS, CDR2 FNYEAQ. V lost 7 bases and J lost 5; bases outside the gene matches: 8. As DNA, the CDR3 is TGTGCCAGCACGCAACTAGCGGGGGGTTCTGAGACCCAGTACTTC. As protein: CASTQLAGGSETQYF.

The CDR3 nucleotides read TGTGCCATCAGTGTCAAGGGGGAGGGTACTGAAGCTTTCTTT. This gives the protein CAISVKGEGTEAFF. The chain links TRBV10-3 to TRBJ1-1; the D gene is possibly TRBD1 (6 bases). The CDR3 consists of 14 residues. Germline CDR1 ENHRY, CDR2 SYGVKD. V lost 4 bases to trimming and J lost 5 bases, with 14 bases between them.

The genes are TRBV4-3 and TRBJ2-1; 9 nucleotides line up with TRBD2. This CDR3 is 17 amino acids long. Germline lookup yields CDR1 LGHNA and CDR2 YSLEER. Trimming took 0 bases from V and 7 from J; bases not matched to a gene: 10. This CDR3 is CASSQERLAGTFNEQFF. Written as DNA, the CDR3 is TGCGCCAGCAGCCAAGAACGGCTAGCGGGGACCTTTAATGAGCAGTTCTTC.

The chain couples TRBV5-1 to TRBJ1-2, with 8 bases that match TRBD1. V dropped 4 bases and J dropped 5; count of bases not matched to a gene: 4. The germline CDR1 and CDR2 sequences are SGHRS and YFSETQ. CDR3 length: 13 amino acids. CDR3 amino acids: CASSDGQGYGYTF. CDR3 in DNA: TGCGCCAGCAGCGACGGACAGGGATATGGCTACACCTTC.

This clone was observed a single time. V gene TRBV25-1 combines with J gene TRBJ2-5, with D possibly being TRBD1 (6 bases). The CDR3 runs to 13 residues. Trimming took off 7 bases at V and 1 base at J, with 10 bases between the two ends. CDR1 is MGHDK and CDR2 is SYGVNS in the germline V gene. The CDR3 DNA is TGTGCCAGCACGCAGGGGCTCCAAGAGACCCAGTACTTC. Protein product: CASTQGLQETQYF.

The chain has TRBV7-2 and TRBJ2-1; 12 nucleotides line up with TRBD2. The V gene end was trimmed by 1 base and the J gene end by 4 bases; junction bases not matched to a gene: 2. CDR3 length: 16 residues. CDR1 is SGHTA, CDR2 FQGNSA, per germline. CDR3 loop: CASSLGLAGAYNEQFF. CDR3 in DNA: TGTGCCAGCAGCTTAGGACTAGCGGGGGCTTACAATGAGCAGTTCTTC.

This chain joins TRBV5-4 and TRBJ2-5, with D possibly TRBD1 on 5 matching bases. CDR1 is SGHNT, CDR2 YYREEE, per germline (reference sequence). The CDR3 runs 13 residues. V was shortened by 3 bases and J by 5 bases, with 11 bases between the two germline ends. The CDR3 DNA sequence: TGTGCCAGCAGCTCCCAGGGTACGGAGACCCAGTACTTC. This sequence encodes CASSSQGTETQYF.

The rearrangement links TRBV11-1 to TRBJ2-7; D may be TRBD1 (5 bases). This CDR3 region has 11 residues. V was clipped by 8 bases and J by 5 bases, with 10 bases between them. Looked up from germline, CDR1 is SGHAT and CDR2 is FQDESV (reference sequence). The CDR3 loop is CASSRDHEQYF. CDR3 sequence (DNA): TGTGCCAGCTCCAGGGATCACGAGCAGTACTTC.